A single sample is the source of the 25 T cell receptor beta chains below, sequenced in a study of early stage breast cancer tumors. The repertoire was sequenced with immunoSEQ multiplex PCR; TCRdb's copy has only in-frame clones and lacks some. The sample records about 41,000 clones, around 73% being singletons. Sequenced input: blood. The source is a person between 45 and 65 years old with breast cancer.

The chain uses TRBV18 and TRBJ2-3; 7 bases agree with TRBD2. V lost 8 bases to trimming and J lost 5 bases; unmatched junction nucleotides: 7. The CDR3 is 13 residues long. CDR1 KGHSH and CDR2 LQKENI come from the germline V gene. In DNA form, the CDR3 reads TGTGCCAGCCAACGGGGGGAGCTAGATACGCAGTATTTT. Protein product: CASQRGELDTQYF.

This clone was observed once. The CDR3 sequence: CASSYSNSGDNQPQHF. Written as DNA, the CDR3 is TGTGCCAGCAGTTACTCGAATTCGGGAGACAATCAGCCCCAGCATTTT. The V gene is TRBV6-6, the J gene TRBJ1-5; D gene ambiguous. Germline CDR1 is MNHNY and CDR2 is SVGAGI (reference sequence). Deletions cut 0 bases from V and 3 bases from J, with 12 bases between. This CDR3 has 16 amino acids.

The chain couples TRBV7-8 to TRBJ2-1; maybe TRBD2 (5 bases). V lost 5 bases and J lost 2, with 13 bases in between. This CDR3 is built from 15 residues. Germline loops: CDR1 SGHVS, CDR2 FQNEAQ. The CDR3 is CASSPTSHTYNEQFF. The CDR3 nucleotides are TGTGCCAGCAGCCCTACTAGTCACACCTACAATGAGCAGTTCTTC.

This clone was seen once. The chain recombines TRBV19 with TRBJ2-5, with 7 positions matching TRBD1. The V and J ends lost 4 bases and 2 bases, in that order; junction bases with no gene match: 1. The CDR3 has 13 amino acids. The germline CDR1 and CDR2 sequences are LNHDA and SQIVND (reference sequence). The CDR3 here is CASSTGQQETQYF. The CDR3 DNA sequence: TGTGCCAGTAGTACGGGACAGCAAGAGACCCAGTACTTC.

The V gene is TRBV15, the J gene TRBJ1-5, with D possibly matching TRBD1 (5 bases). Trimming stripped 4 bases from V and 4 bases from J, with 14 bases between. The CDR3 covers 15 residues. CDR1 and CDR2 (germline): LNHNV, YYDKDF (reference sequence). CDR3 protein: CATSTDPGGNQPQHF. Written as DNA, the CDR3 is TGTGCCACCAGCACCGATCCGGGGGGAAATCAGCCCCAGCATTTT.

This chain uses TRBV27 with TRBJ2-1, with 9 bases aligning to TRBD2. Germline V gene sequence: CDR1 MNHEY, CDR2 SMNVEV (reference sequence). The CDR3 consists of 17 residues. V was clipped by 3 bases and J by 3 bases; unmatched bases: 9. CDR3 nucleotide sequence: TGTGCCAGCAGTTTCCAAGGACTAGCGAGGGACTACAATGAGCAGTTCTTC. Translation: CASSFQGLARDYNEQFF.

The chain joins TRBV29-1 to TRBJ2-7; possible D gene TRBD1, 6 bases. The CDR3 consists of 11 residues. The ends were cut back, 6 bases at V and 2 bases at J, with 8 bases in the middle. The germline V gene has CDR1 SQVTM and CDR2 ANQGSEA. The CDR3 DNA reads as TGCAGCGTCCAGGGGCCCTACGAGCAGTACTTC. The encoded protein is CSVQGPYEQYF.

This clone was observed a single time. This chain links TRBV6-1 with TRBJ2-5; 8 positions agree with TRBD1. The CDR3 is made up of 14 amino acids. V dropped 2 bases and J dropped 5; count of bases not matched to a gene: 4. Germline CDR1 reads MNHNS; CDR2 reads SASEGT. DNA of the CDR3: TGTGCCAGCAGTGAAAGACAGGGGAGGGAGACCCAGTACTTC. As protein: CASSERQGRETQYF.

The chain carries TRBV10-3 and TRBJ2-7; D perhaps matches TRBD2 (6 bases). Germline CDR1 and CDR2: ENHRY and SYGVKD. V gave up 8 bases and J gave up 9 bases, with 17 bases separating them. The CDR3 consists of 12 residues. CDR3 loop: CAIGTDAGGQYF. CDR3 DNA sequence: TGTGCCATCGGGACTGACGCAGGTGGGCAGTACTTC.

CDR3 sequence reads: CASSYSGAFNQPQHF. DNA for the CDR3: TGTGCCAGCAGTTACTCAGGGGCTTTCAATCAGCCCCAGCATTTT. The genes are TRBV6-5 and TRBJ1-5, with a possible D match to TRBD1 (5 bases). The CDR3 is 15 amino acids. Looked up from germline, CDR1 is MNHEY and CDR2 is SVGAGI. V lost 0 bases and J 3 bases, leaving 9 bases between the germline ends.

The V and J genes are TRBV11-2 and TRBJ2-1, with D possibly matching TRBD2 (7 bases). CDR3 length: 19 residues. The germline CDR1 and CDR2 sequences are SGHAT and FQNNGV. V lost 2 bases to trimming and J lost 5 bases, with 25 bases between them. Here the CDR3 reads CASSLWGRDRRGLDNEQFF. CDR3 nucleotide sequence: TGTGCCAGCAGCTTATGGGGTCGTGATCGGCGGGGGCTCGACAATGAGCAGTTCTTC.

This clone was counted once. This rearrangement joins TRBV5-6 to TRBJ1-1; no firm D call. From germline, CDR1 is SGHDT and CDR2 YYEEEE. The germline V and J ends were trimmed by 2 bases and 1 base, with 12 bases remaining between them. The CDR3 sequence is 15 residues long. CDR3: CASSFPARQNTEAFF. For the CDR3, the DNA is TGTGCCAGCAGCTTCCCAGCCCGACAGAACACTGAAGCTTTCTTT.

The CDR3 sequence: CASSLAGRGTSTGELFF. In DNA, the CDR3 is TGTGCCAGCAGTTTAGCTGGGAGAGGGACTAGCACCGGGGAGCTGTTTTTT. The chain joins TRBV27 to TRBJ2-2; 8 bases are shared with TRBD2. V dropped 2 bases and J dropped 4; count of bases not matched to a gene: 9. Looked up from germline, CDR1 is MNHEY and CDR2 is SMNVEV (reference sequence). The CDR3 has 17 residues.

The chain carries TRBV5-4 and TRBJ1-2; D is possibly TRBD1 (5 bases). The V end was cut by 4 bases, the J end by 2 bases, with 15 bases between. From germline, CDR1 is SGHNT and CDR2 YYREEE (reference sequence). CDR3 length: 15 residues. CDR3 amino acids: CASSGGAGRNYGYTF. The CDR3 region has the DNA TGTGCCAGCAGCGGCGGGGCAGGGCGGAACTATGGCTACACCTTC.

This chain connects TRBV7-2 to TRBJ2-1; 9 nucleotides agree with TRBD2. The CDR3 extends over 16 amino acids. V trimming: 5 bases; J trimming: 5 bases; junction bases outside the gene matches: 10. Germline V gives CDR1 SGHTA, CDR2 FQGNSA. The CDR3: CASSTQLAGWDNEQFF. The CDR3 DNA sequence: TGTGCCAGCAGCACTCAACTAGCGGGTTGGGACAATGAGCAGTTCTTC.

For this clone: This same CDR3 is encoded by further DNA sequences in the sample. CDR3 region: CASSATGSSYNEQFF. The CDR3 nucleotides are TGTGCCAGCAGCGCCACTGGGAGCTCCTACAATGAGCAGTTCTTC. The genes are TRBV9 and TRBJ2-1, with D tentatively TRBD2 (5 bases). CDR1 is SGDLS and CDR2 is YYNGEE in the germline V gene. Deletions cut 3 bases from V and 0 bases from J, with 10 bases between. CDR3 length equals 15 residues. The variable domain in full, with the rest retrieved from reference TRBV9 and TRBJ2-1, is DSGVTQTPKHLITATGQRVTLRCSPRSGDLSVYWYQQSLDQGLQFLIQYYNGEERAKGNILERFSAQQFPDLHSELNLSSLELGDSALYFCASSATGSSYNEQFFGPGTRLTVL.

The CDR3 nucleotides read TGTGCCAGCAGCTCACTTTTCGGTAGCGGGAGGCAGAGCTCCTACGAGCAGTACTTC. It is translated as CASSSLFGSGRQSSYEQYF. This chain connects TRBV13 to TRBJ2-7, with TRBD2 identical over 10 bases. The CDR3 runs to 19 residues. The V gene end was trimmed by 4 bases and the J gene end by 0 bases; junction bases not matched to a gene: 15. CDR1 PRHDT and CDR2 FYEKMQ come from the germline V gene (reference sequence).

The chain joins TRBV2 to TRBJ1-1; D unclear. This CDR3 has 14 amino acids. V shed 6 bases and J shed 0 bases, with 11 bases lying between them. Germline V gives CDR1 SNHLY, CDR2 FYNNEI. The CDR3 loop reads CASRKEELNTEAFF. The CDR3 bases are TGTGCCAGCAGAAAGGAGGAGTTGAACACTGAAGCTTTCTTT.

The V and J genes are TRBV2 and TRBJ2-1, with 9 bases that match TRBD2. Trimming took 7 bases from V and 2 from J; bases not matched to a gene: 12. CDR1 is SNHLY, CDR2 FYNNEI, per germline. The CDR3 has 17 amino acids. CDR3 loop: CASKSVGTSRTYNEQFF. DNA for the CDR3: TGTGCCAGCAAATCAGTGGGGACTAGCCGAACCTACAATGAGCAGTTCTTC.

The chain links TRBV2 to TRBJ2-6, with 12 bases that match TRBD1. CDR3 length equals 18 residues. CDR1 SNHLY and CDR2 FYNNEI come from the germline V gene. The ends lost 0 bases at V and 2 bases at J; junction bases unmatched: 2. The CDR3 DNA sequence: TGTGCCAGCAGTGAAGCCAGGGACAGGGGGCCTGGGGCCAACGTCCTGACTTTC. This sequence encodes CASSEARDRGPGANVLTF.

The rearrangement joins TRBV5-1 to TRBJ1-1; D is ambiguous. Germline V gives CDR1 SGHRS, CDR2 YFSETQ. The CDR3 is 14 residues long. V lost 1 base and J 5 bases, leaving 12 bases between the germline ends. CDR3: CASSLNGEGTEAFF. In DNA form, the CDR3 reads TGCGCCAGCAGCTTGAATGGGGAGGGAACTGAAGCTTTCTTT.

V usage is TRBV9 and J usage is TRBJ2-3, with 11 bases fitting TRBD1. CDR3 length: 18 residues. The germline gives CDR1 SGDLS, CDR2 YYNGEE. The V and J ends lost 0 bases and 4 bases, in that order; junction bases with no gene match: 10. The CDR3 coding sequence is TGTGCCAGCAGCGTAGGGGGAACGGGACAGGGGGACCCAGATACGCAGTATTTT. Protein: CASSVGGTGQGDPDTQYF.

The chain is built from TRBV4-3 and TRBJ1-1; 7 nucleotides align to TRBD1. Unmatched junction bases numbered 4, after V lost 5 bases and J lost 4 bases. The CDR3 length is 13 residues. Per the germline V gene, CDR1 is LGHNA and CDR2 is YSLEER. The CDR3 coding sequence is TGCGCCAGCAGCGTTCAGGGGGGCACTGAAGCTTTCTTT. As protein: CASSVQGGTEAFF.

This CDR3 reads CASSPGVGDLETQYF. CDR3 DNA: TGCGCCAGCAGCCCGGGGGTCGGTGACTTAGAGACCCAGTACTTC. The chain couples TRBV5-1 to TRBJ2-5; tentative D call: TRBD2 (6 bases). Per germline, CDR1 SGHRS and CDR2 YFSETQ. Trimming pared 4 bases from V and 4 bases from J, leaving 17 bases between. The CDR3 length is 15 residues.

The rearrangement joins TRBV6-1 to TRBJ2-3, with D possibly being TRBD1 (5 bases). This CDR3 is 14 amino acids long. V dropped 1 base and J dropped 6 bases, with 11 bases sitting between them. The germline V gene has CDR1 MNHNS and CDR2 SASEGT. DNA for the CDR3: TGTGCCAGCAGTGAAGTCAGGGTAAGGGATACGCAGTATTTT. Translation: CASSEVRVRDTQYF.